What follows are 14 T cell receptor beta chains derived from one specimen sequenced in a study of shared clonotypes between healthy human individuals. The table came from immunoSEQ multiplex PCR; TCRdb's copy has only in-frame clones and leaves some out. The sample gives roughly 2.2 million clones, roughly 93% of which show up once; approximately 0.4% is in the top ten. The sample comprised naive CD4+ T cells from PBMCs. Described subset: CD45RA+ positively selected. The origin of the receptors is a man between 18 and 35 years old in good health. Some clones in this sample may be carry-over from other donors' samples.

About this clone itself: Other DNA sequences in the sample encode the same CDR3. The chain has TRBV4-1 and TRBJ1-5; TRBD1 agrees at 9 bases. Germline CDR1 MGHRA, CDR2 YSYEKL. Trimming at V came to 3 bases and at J to 6 bases, leaving 12 bases not matched to a gene. The CDR3 is 17 residues long. CDR3: CASSQDETGGRRQPQHF. DNA for the CDR3: TGCGCCAGCAGCCAGGACGAGACAGGGGGACGGCGTCAGCCCCAGCATTTT.

This clone was counted once. CDR3 protein: CASSLDPADNQPQHF. The CDR3 DNA sequence: TGCGCCAGCAGCTTGGATCCCGCGGATAATCAGCCCCAGCATTTT. The chain recombines TRBV5-1 with TRBJ1-5; D is unresolved. Germline lookup yields CDR1 SGHRS and CDR2 YFSETQ. CDR3 length: 15 residues. V lost 0 bases to trimming and J lost 4 bases, with 11 bases between them.

This chain uses TRBV5-1 with TRBJ1-1, with D perhaps matching TRBD1 (6 bases). CDR3 length: 15 residues. Germline-derived CDR1 and CDR2 are SGHRS and YFSETQ. Trimming removed 4 bases at V and 0 bases at J, with 13 bases between. The DNA of the CDR3 is TGCGCCAGCAGCCCAACGGGGGCCATGAACACTGAAGCTTTCTTT. Protein product: CASSPTGAMNTEAFF.

Comment on this clone: This specimen includes other DNA sequences encoding the same CDR3. The V and J genes are TRBV5-4 and TRBJ2-5; D remains unclear. V was clipped by 0 bases and J by 5 bases, with 5 bases between them. The germline V gene encodes CDR1 SGHNT and CDR2 YYREEE (reference sequence). The CDR3 covers 12 residues. The CDR3 DNA follows: TGTGCCAGCAGCTTGGGACGGGAGACCCAGTACTTC. The encoded protein is CASSLGRETQYF. The variable domain in full, with the rest retrieved from reference TRBV5-4 and TRBJ2-5, is ETGVTQSPTHLIKTRGQQVTLRCSSQSGHNTVSWYQQALGQGPQFIFQYYREEENGRGNFPPRFSGLQFPNYSSELNVNALELDDSALYLCASSLGRETQYFGPGTRLLVL.

The chain employs TRBV9 and TRBJ2-3; the D gene could be TRBD1 or TRBD2 (5 bases each). The germline gives CDR1 SGDLS, CDR2 YYNGEE. This CDR3 region has 16 residues. V was clipped by 6 bases and J by 0 bases, with 17 bases between them. CDR3 loop: CASTGSPHLSTDTQYF. For the CDR3, the DNA is TGTGCCAGCACAGGGAGCCCCCATCTCAGCACAGATACGCAGTATTTT.

The V gene is TRBV14, the J gene TRBJ1-6; no definite D call. CDR1 SGHDN and CDR2 FVKESK come from the germline V gene. V shed 6 bases and J shed 7 bases, with 7 bases lying between them. The CDR3 contains 12 residues. CDR3 sequence: CASSSPNSPLHF. Written as DNA, the CDR3 is TGTGCCAGCAGTTCACCCAATTCACCCCTCCACTTT. Supplemented by reference TRBV14 and TRBJ1-6, the full variable domain reads EAGVTQFPSHSVIEKGQTVTLRCDPISGHDNLYWYRRVMGKEIKFLLHFVKESKQDESGMPNNRFLAERTGGTYSTLKVQPAELEDSGVYFCASSSPNSPLHFGNGTRLTVT.

Note on this clone: Other DNA sequences in this specimen translate into the identical CDR3. The V call is TRBV15, the J call TRBJ2-7, with TRBD2 as a possible D gene (5 bases). Between the trimmed V and J ends, which lost 0 bases and 0 bases, there was a span of 9 bases. Germline assignment: CDR1 LNHNV and CDR2 YYDKDF (reference sequence). This CDR3 region has 15 residues. The CDR3 sequence: CATSRDPGFSYEQYF. DNA of the CDR3: TGTGCCACCAGCAGAGATCCGGGGTTCTCCTACGAGCAGTACTTC.

The chain uses TRBV7-9 and TRBJ2-7; D not certain. Trimming stripped 5 bases from V and 6 bases from J, with 11 bases between. CDR1 and CDR2 (germline): SEHNR, FQNEAQ (reference sequence). The CDR3 totals 12 residues. CDR3 amino acids: CASSRKSSEQYF. CDR3 coding DNA: TGTGCCAGCAGCCGAAAAAGCAGCGAGCAGTACTTC. Looking up the rest from reference TRBV7-9 and TRBJ2-7 gives the full variable domain: DTGVSQNPRHKITKRGQNVTFRCDPISEHNRLYWYRQTLGQGPEFLTYFQNEAQLEKSRLLSDRFSAERPKGSFSTLEIQRTEQGDSAMYLCASSRKSSEQYFGPGTRLTVT.

V gene TRBV5-6 combines with J gene TRBJ2-3, with D possibly TRBD1 on 8 matching bases. Per the germline V gene, CDR1 is SGHDT and CDR2 is YYEEEE. V dropped 3 bases and J dropped 6 bases, with 14 bases sitting between them. The CDR3 extends over 14 amino acids. CDR3 in amino acids: CASSWVQGGDTQYF. In DNA form, the CDR3 reads TGTGCCAGCAGCTGGGTACAGGGGGGGGATACGCAGTATTTT.

The CDR3 DNA follows: TGTGCCAGCAGCCAACACCAGAACACTGAAGCTTTCTTT. Encoded protein: CASSQHQNTEAFF. The rearrangement uses TRBV7-2 and TRBJ1-1; D unclear. V lost 5 bases, J lost 1 base, and 8 bases lay in between. CDR3 length: 13 amino acids. The germline CDR1 and CDR2 sequences are SGHTA and FQGNSA.

The chain is built from TRBV29-1 and TRBJ2-3, with D hard to call. V lost 4 bases and J 4 bases, leaving 21 bases between the germline ends. This CDR3 contains 16 residues. Germline V CDR1 and CDR2: SQVTM, ANQGSEA. CDR3 coding DNA: TGCAGCGTTGCCTCAGGATTCGAATTTCGGGCAGATACGCAGTATTTT. As protein: CSVASGFEFRADTQYF.

The J gene is TRBJ1-1, the V gene TRBV27, with D hard to call. The CDR3 extends over 14 amino acids. Germline V gene lookup returns CDR1 MNHEY and CDR2 SMNVEV (reference sequence). The V end was cut by 4 bases, the J end by 1 base, with 10 bases between. The CDR3 spells CASSSSGPNTEAFF. CDR3 DNA: TGTGCCAGCAGTTCCTCAGGACCGAACACTGAAGCTTTCTTT.

This chain connects TRBV28 to TRBJ2-2; 14 bases are a match to TRBD2. The CDR3 loop spans 14 amino acids. V lost 7 bases and J lost 7; bases outside the gene matches: 2. Per germline, CDR1 MDHEN and CDR2 SYDVKM. CDR3 amino acids: CASTGLAGVGELFF. CDR3 nucleotide sequence: TGTGCCAGCACGGGACTAGCGGGGGTCGGGGAGCTGTTTTTT.

This CDR3 reads CASSLASSDQPQHF. In DNA, the CDR3 is TGTGCCAGCAGCTTAGCGTCGTCGGATCAGCCCCAGCATTTT. The rearrangement joins TRBV7-2 to TRBJ1-5; D unresolved. Trimming stripped 0 bases from V and 5 bases from J, with 8 bases between. This CDR3 is 14 amino acids long. CDR1 is SGHTA, CDR2 FQGNSA, per germline.